This TCR beta chain was identified in a study of human T cells and chemical hapten exposure. Turning to the study itself: Patients had diphenylcyclopropenone applied to the scalp weekly throughout the approximately 25-week study.

TCRdb fed the RACE reads into MiXCR, producing one record per CDR3 protein. The sample yields about 84,000 distinct CDR3 sequences, approximately 11% seen once. Sample time point: patch test 3, about 24 weeks after DPC sensitization. Regarding treatment: therapeutic diphenylcyclopropenone sensitization with weekly scalp DPC. The CDR3 is 14 amino acids. The germline gives CDR1 SQVTM, CDR2 ANQGSEA. The V gene lost 3 bases and the J gene lost 5 bases, with 16 bases spanning the gap. Specimen: whole blood, collected in connection with sensitization to the hapten diphenylcyclopropenone (DPC). V and J are TRBV29-1 and TRBJ1-2, with TRBD1 as a possible D gene (5 bases). This sequence originates from a woman aged 50 to 60 with alopecia areata. Some clones in this sample may be carry-over from other donors' samples. CDR3 sequence reads: CSVDPGPEGYGYTF. CDR3 in DNA: TGCAGCGTTGATCCCGGGCCCGAGGGGTATGGCTACACCTTC.